In its sample, the clone carrying this TCR beta chain was seen a few times. The antigen is unknown. The data are from a study of naive and memory T cell subsets. Study-wide results and caveats: Over 85% of naive TCR sequences appeared only once, unlike memory subsets. RNA-based TCR counts may shift with T cell activation and differentiation. Findings for naive and memory subsets could not be checked against ground truth.

Germline V CDR1 and CDR2: MNHEY, SVGEGT. This CDR3 spans 16 amino acids. With V trimmed by 2 bases and J by 2 bases, 6 bases remained unmatched. The beta constant-region primer was an equimolar mix of two oligonucleotides covering TRBC1 and TRBC2. The ligated cDNA underwent four PCR rounds using SP2 and nested alpha and beta constant-region primers. TCRdb reprocessed the UMI-ligation and nested PCR reads via MiXCR and lists one record per CDR3 protein. The table records about 17,000 distinct CDR3 sequences, roughly 8.7% of them present only once. This clonotype was sampled from a human donor in good health. The chain is built from TRBV6-2 or TRBV6-3 and TRBJ2-7; 10 bases map to TRBD2. Sequenced input: central memory CD8+ T cells from blood. CDR3 amino acids: CASSYRASGRTYEQYF. Here the CDR3 DNA reads TGTGCCAGCAGTTACCGTGCTAGCGGGAGAACCTACGAGCAGTACTTC.